This paragraph covers one TCR beta chain sequence. Its specific antigen is unknown. No base-level quality is on record; no much larger clone is a single base apart. Sequencing took place on an Illumina HiSeq 1500. The public reads were run again by TCRdb, first through fastp at Q25 and then through MiXCR, and only productive beta chains were kept. All rows with the same CDR3 protein become a single entry with the most common DNA and genes. For this sample the table gives 490,000 or so distinct CDR3 sequences, of which about 11% were detected only once. The ten largest clonotypes hold about a tenth of the sample. Inclusive of the bounding cysteine and phenylalanine, the CDR3 is 13 residues long. Left in the record is the CDR3 DNA by itself, 39 bases read in frame from the first base. CDR1 and CDR2 were assigned from the germline V gene as SQVTM and ANQGSEA. V loses 0 bases of germline sequence and J loses 1 base, and the interval between the two ends is 6 bases.

These data are taken from a study of T cell repertoires in cytomegalovirus infection (dated by TCRdb to the late 2010s). General notes on the study: Donor HLA type was relevant to the analysis, as public TCR beta signatures indicated carriage of CMV infection together with the matching HLA type.

What the study reported, not specific to this receptor: The ex vivo response was dominated by HLA-C-restricted CMV-specific TCR beta clonotypes, and the single most frequent clonotype in two of eight donors was supplied by these HLA-C-restricted clonotypes. Cumulative frequency of public TCR beta family members discriminated carriers of CMV infection plus the relevant HLA type in this cohort and an independent roughly 350-donor cohort.

The receptor was isolated from a human donor in good health (CMV status not recorded). Some clones in this sample may be carry-over from other donors' samples. The sequencing sample was made of PBMCs. The sequence is built from TRBV29-1 and TRBJ1-2; the best D guess is TRBD1, with 5 bases matching. The nucleotide sequence reads as follows: TGCAGCGTTGAAGAGGGGCTTAACTATGGCTACACCTTC. Protein translation: CSVEEGLNYGYTF.